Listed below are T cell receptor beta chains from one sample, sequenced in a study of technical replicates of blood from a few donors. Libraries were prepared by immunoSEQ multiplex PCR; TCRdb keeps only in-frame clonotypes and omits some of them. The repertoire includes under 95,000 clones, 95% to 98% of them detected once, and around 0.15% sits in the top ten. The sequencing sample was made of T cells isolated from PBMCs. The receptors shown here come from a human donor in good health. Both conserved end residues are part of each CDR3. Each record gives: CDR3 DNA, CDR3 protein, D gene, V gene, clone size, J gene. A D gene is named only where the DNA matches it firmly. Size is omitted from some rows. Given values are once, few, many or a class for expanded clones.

CDR3 DNA: TGTGCCAGTTCTAATTCTCTACGGAACACTGAAGCTTTCTTT; CDR3 protein: CASSNSLRNTEAFF; D gene: NA; V gene: TRBV27; clone size: NA; J gene: TRBJ1-1
CDR3 DNA: TGTGCCACCAGCGCCGGCCGACAGGGGTTAACTGAAGCTTTCTTT; CDR3 protein: CATSAGRQGLTEAFF; D gene: TRBD1; V gene: TRBV27; clone size: once; J gene: TRBJ1-1
CDR3 DNA: TGTGCCAGCAGTGCACTAGGGGGAAACATTCAGTACTTC; CDR3 protein: CASSALGGNIQYF; D gene: NA; V gene: TRBV2; clone size: NA; J gene: TRBJ2-4
CDR3 DNA: TGTGCCAGCAGTGAGGGGAGGCCTAGCAATCAGCCCCAGCATTTT; CDR3 protein: CASSEGRPSNQPQHF; D gene: NA; V gene: TRBV6-1; clone size: NA; J gene: TRBJ1-5
CDR3 DNA: TGTGCCAGCTCGACAGGGTACGGGGGCACAGATACGCAGTATTTT; CDR3 protein: CASSTGYGGTDTQYF; D gene: TRBD1; V gene: TRBV6-1; clone size: NA; J gene: TRBJ2-3
CDR3 DNA: TGTGCCAGCAGACGGCAACTAGCGGGGGGTGGCACAGATACGCAGTATTTT; CDR3 protein: CASRRQLAGGGTDTQYF; D gene: TRBD2; V gene: TRBV5-4; clone size: NA; J gene: TRBJ2-3
CDR3 DNA: TGCGCCAGCAGCTTTGGGGGGAACAATGAGCAGTTCTTC; CDR3 protein: CASSFGGNNEQFF; D gene: NA; V gene: TRBV5-1; clone size: NA; J gene: TRBJ2-1
CDR3 DNA: TGCGCCAGCAGCGCCTTAGCGGGCGATACGCAGTATTTT; CDR3 protein: CASSALAGDTQYF; D gene: TRBD2; V gene: TRBV5-1; clone size: NA; J gene: TRBJ2-3
CDR3 DNA: TGTGCCACCAGCAGTGATCGCCGGGACAGGGGGACTTGGGGCTACACCTTC; CDR3 protein: CATSSDRRDRGTWGYTF; D gene: TRBD1; V gene: TRBV15; clone size: NA; J gene: TRBJ1-2
CDR3 DNA: TGTGCCAGTACCCTGATGGGGTCTTTAGGGGTGAATGAGCAGTTCTTC; CDR3 protein: CASTLMGSLGVNEQFF; D gene: NA; V gene: TRBV19; clone size: NA; J gene: TRBJ2-1
CDR3 DNA: TGTGCCAGCAGCTCAGGGTTGGTCAGGGGGGAAGCTTTCTTT; CDR3 protein: CASSSGLVRGEAFF; D gene: TRBD1; V gene: TRBV7-3; clone size: NA; J gene: TRBJ1-1
CDR3 DNA: TGTGCCAGCAGTCTCCGGACAGGGGGCAAACGCAGGGAGACCCAGTACTTC; CDR3 protein: CASSLRTGGKRRETQYF; D gene: TRBD1; V gene: TRBV28; clone size: NA; J gene: TRBJ2-5
CDR3 DNA: TGTGCCAGCAGTGAAGGTCGGGGGAACACTGAAGCTTTCTTT; CDR3 protein: CASSEGRGNTEAFF; D gene: NA; V gene: TRBV2; clone size: NA; J gene: TRBJ1-1
CDR3 DNA: TGCGCCAGCAGCTTGGCGGGAGCTAACTATGGCTACACCTTC; CDR3 protein: CASSLAGANYGYTF; D gene: NA; V gene: TRBV5-1; clone size: NA; J gene: TRBJ1-2
CDR3 DNA: TGTGCCAGCTTGTCGCAGGGCTCTCAGCCCCAGCATTTT; CDR3 protein: CASLSQGSQPQHF; D gene: NA; V gene: TRBV6-1; clone size: NA; J gene: TRBJ1-5
CDR3 DNA: TGTGCCTGGAGTGTACGAGGGCTTGAAGCTTTCTTT; CDR3 protein: CAWSVRGLEAFF; D gene: NA; V gene: TRBV30; clone size: once; J gene: TRBJ1-1
CDR3 DNA: TGTGCCAGCAAGGGGGTTGGCTACACCTTC; CDR3 protein: CASKGVGYTF; D gene: NA; V gene: TRBV28; clone size: NA; J gene: TRBJ1-2
CDR3 DNA: TGTGCCAGCAGCTCAGCAGGGGGTCGGGAGACCCAGTACTTC; CDR3 protein: CASSSAGGRETQYF; D gene: TRBD1; V gene: TRBV7-8; clone size: NA; J gene: TRBJ2-5
CDR3 DNA: TGTGCCAGCAGCCTGGGGGTGGGGACAGCGGCATACAATGAGCAGTTCTTC; CDR3 protein: CASSLGVGTAAYNEQFF; D gene: TRBD1; V gene: TRBV7-9; clone size: NA; J gene: TRBJ2-1
CDR3 DNA: TGTGCCAGCAGTCCCGGGACTAGTGTGGATACGCAGTATTTT; CDR3 protein: CASSPGTSVDTQYF; D gene: TRBD2; V gene: TRBV27; clone size: NA; J gene: TRBJ2-3
CDR3 DNA: TGTGCCAGCGTCCCAGGGCCCACAGATACGCAGTATTTT; CDR3 protein: CASVPGPTDTQYF; D gene: NA; V gene: TRBV2; clone size: once; J gene: TRBJ2-3
CDR3 DNA: TGTGCCAGTACAACCCATTCCCTACTAGCAGGATACAATGAGCAGTTCTTC; CDR3 protein: CASTTHSLLAGYNEQFF; D gene: NA; V gene: TRBV19; clone size: few; J gene: TRBJ2-1
CDR3 DNA: TGTGCCAGTAGTACTCCCGGGGACAGGGTATATCGGCAGCCCCAGCATTTT; CDR3 protein: CASSTPGDRVYRQPQHF; D gene: TRBD1; V gene: TRBV19; clone size: NA; J gene: TRBJ1-5
CDR3 DNA: TGTGCCAGCAGACGACTAGCGGGGCCCACCGGGGAGCTGTTTTTT; CDR3 protein: CASRRLAGPTGELFF; D gene: TRBD2; V gene: TRBV6-1; clone size: few; J gene: TRBJ2-2
CDR3 DNA: TGTGCCAGCAGCCGCAAAGGGGTCCAAGAGACCCAGTACTTC; CDR3 protein: CASSRKGVQETQYF; D gene: NA; V gene: TRBV5-6; clone size: NA; J gene: TRBJ2-5
CDR3 DNA: TGTGCCAGCAGCTTAAGGACAGGCCTTGAAGCTTTCTTT; CDR3 protein: CASSLRTGLEAFF; D gene: TRBD1; V gene: TRBV7-8; clone size: NA; J gene: TRBJ1-1
CDR3 DNA: TGCGCCAGCAGCTCGAGTGGGCGCCGGGACAGGGCCTACGAGCAGTACTTC; CDR3 protein: CASSSSGRRDRAYEQYF; D gene: TRBD1; V gene: TRBV5-1; clone size: NA; J gene: TRBJ2-7
CDR3 DNA: TGTGCCAGCAGTCTCATCTTCGGGAATAACACTGAAGCTTTCTTT; CDR3 protein: CASSLIFGNNTEAFF; D gene: NA; V gene: TRBV28; clone size: NA; J gene: TRBJ1-1
CDR3 DNA: TGCAGCGTTGAAGGGGGAGCGGTGAGCTCCTACGAGCAGTACTTC; CDR3 protein: CSVEGGAVSSYEQYF; D gene: NA; V gene: TRBV29-1; clone size: NA; J gene: TRBJ2-7
CDR3 DNA: TGTGCCAGCACCAAAGGACCGGGAGCTAGTTTCGAGCAGTACTTC; CDR3 protein: CASTKGPGASFEQYF; D gene: NA; V gene: TRBV9; clone size: NA; J gene: TRBJ2-7
CDR3 DNA: TGTGCCAGCAGCTTAGTAAGGTCTTTCGCGGGAGGGCGTGAAAAACTGTTTTTT; CDR3 protein: CASSLVRSFAGGREKLFF; D gene: NA; V gene: TRBV7-9; clone size: NA; J gene: TRBJ1-4
CDR3 DNA: TGTGCCAGCAGTTACTCAGGGACAGGGACCACTGAAGCTTTCTTT; CDR3 protein: CASSYSGTGTTEAFF; D gene: TRBD1; V gene: TRBV6-5; clone size: NA; J gene: TRBJ1-1
CDR3 DNA: TGTGCCAGCAGTTCTACAGGGGAGCAGTACTTC; CDR3 protein: CASSSTGEQYF; D gene: NA; V gene: TRBV27; clone size: NA; J gene: TRBJ2-7
CDR3 DNA: TGTGCCAGTAGTATCGAACCCCGCGACGGGGAGACCCAGTACTTC; CDR3 protein: CASSIEPRDGETQYF; D gene: NA; V gene: TRBV19; clone size: once; J gene: TRBJ2-5
CDR3 DNA: TGTGCCAGCAGCTTAGGGGCGTTGGGCAGTCAGTACTTC; CDR3 protein: CASSLGALGSQYF; D gene: NA; V gene: TRBV7-9; clone size: NA; J gene: TRBJ2-7
CDR3 DNA: TGTGCCACCAGCAGAGATGACAGAAGCTCCTACGAGCAGTACTTC; CDR3 protein: CATSRDDRSSYEQYF; D gene: NA; V gene: TRBV15; clone size: NA; J gene: TRBJ2-7